The sequence of this T cell receptor beta chain was determined in a study of radiation and T cells in renal cell carcinoma (dated by TCRdb to about 2020). In terms of the full investigation: In total, approximately 55 samples, comprising approximately 25 tumors and approximately 27 peripheral blood samples, were subjected to TCR beta sequencing. The last blood draw happened 4 weeks after radiation, timed to coincide with nephrectomy. Across all 55 or so samples, 3.8 million or so unique CDR3 nucleotide sequences encoding roughly 2.7 million unique CDR3 amino acid sequences were identified.

The time point label, read with the paper, signifies: blood 4 weeks post-SBRT, at nephrectomy. The treatment or condition tag for this specimen amounts to: 15 Gy SBRT to primary tumor, nephrectomy 4 weeks later. The samples were drawn from a clinical trial, where primary renal cell carcinomas were treated with 15 Gy of stereotactic body radiation therapy and then removed by nephrectomy 4 weeks afterward. To follow tumor-enriched clonotypes, serial peripheral blood was collected from radiation-treated patients at baseline and at 2 weeks and 4 weeks after SBRT. All patients had renal cell carcinoma with clear cell pathology. Genomic DNA for TCR sequencing was prepared using the QIAamp DNA Blood Mini Kit (Qiagen). Samples were included in the analyses only if all quality control checks were passed. Overall results and qualifications from the work: In blood, the top tumor clonotypes increased from baseline to 2 weeks after radiation and then shrank by 4 weeks, which suggests a temporary expansion of tumor-resident clones. Because pretreatment tumor biopsies were not available, the study could not determine whether clonotypes were already present within the tumor at baseline. With a single-armed trial design, the study had no way to address how radiation dose or scheduling affects the TCR repertoire. Changes in the blood repertoire were not tracked past 4 weeks after treatment.

A note on this clone: Its antigen is unknown. Base qualities are not at hand, and no much larger clone is one base apart.

The CDR1 and CDR2 encoded by the germline V gene are SGHAT and FQNNGV. V loses 0 bases at its end and J loses 2 bases; junction bases beyond the gene matches: 3. The CDR3, cysteine through phenylalanine, is 15 amino acids long. Of the read, only the CDR3 DNA is kept; its 45 bases are in frame from base 1. Following the manufacturer's recommendations, the immunoSEQ kit was used to generate TCR beta libraries from genomic DNA. For library preparation, a first multiplex PCR was performed with proprietary primers, followed by a second PCR in which unique barcodes were added, and bead cleanups were performed after each round. Each sample batch included a kit-provided positive control reaction and a negative control reaction. The final libraries underwent checking on an Agilent 4200 TapeStation D1000 ScreenTape, volumetric pooling, and quantification by qPCR. Sequencing was performed on an Illumina NextSeq500 with a MidOutput 150-cycle cartridge, and 156 Read1 and 15 Index1 cycles were run with kit custom primers. The pooled library was loaded at 0.95 to 1 pM with around 20% PhiX control spiked in. From the authors' description of their analysis: The vendor-processed data were analyzed in R, and a clonotype was defined as all T cells that share the same CDR3 nucleotide sequence. In the clone abundance analyses, frequencies in each sample were normalized to that sample's 10,000 most abundant clones. Public T cell clones, which averaged fewer than five per sample, were removed prior to analysis. An abundance difference of at least 32-fold between compartments was the criterion for calling clonotypes tumor-enriched or baseline blood-enriched. Clonotypes expanded or contracted between blood time points were identified with a beta-binomial differential abundance model. The Baroni-Urbani and Buser coefficient was used to measure tumor-blood repertoire similarity, and groups were compared with two-tailed Wilcoxon tests in R. Here the immuneACCESS table is served through TCRdb, limited to in-frame sequences with V and J called. Missing clones are a known gap in these copies; in checked studies unresolved V genes cover under half, and the rest lacks a known reason. D and trimming come from the DNA, and the V and J calls and clone size come from that table. The sample records about 90,000 clones, 84% of which are singletons. The top ten constitute 6.5% to 8% of the sample.

The sequenced sample was blood, obtained from a patient whose treatment included radiotherapy and nephrectomy. This clonotype was sampled from a man aged 60 to 75 with renal cell carcinoma. Recombination linked TRBV11-2 to TRBJ2-7; TRBD1 agrees with 8 junctional bases. The DNA sequence follows: TGTGCCAGCAGCTTAGAGGGACAGGCCACCTACGAGCAGTACTTC. This codes for CASSLEGQATYEQYF.